This entry concerns a single T cell receptor beta chain. Many counts were recorded for this clonotype. What this receptor recognizes is not known. It has no much larger one-base neighbor in the sample; base qualities were not kept. This specimen comes from a study of regulatory T cells in long-lasting Graves disease (dated by TCRdb to the early 2020s). For the study in its entirety: Newly diagnosed Graves' disease patients had taken antithyroid drugs for less than 3 months. This study used TCR sequencing and RNA sequencing of peripheral blood to compare persistent Graves' disease patients against newly diagnosed Graves' disease patients. The study was registered as a clinical trial and conducted in China. A total of around 35 samples underwent TCR sequencing, from some 13 patients with persistent Graves' disease and some 20 patients with newly diagnosed Graves' disease. Beyond this particular receptor, the publication reports: The authors acknowledged the small sample size as a limitation that may reduce accuracy. Sequencing and analysis were restricted to the TCR beta chain. Persistent Graves' disease patients showed lower TCR Shannon entropy and fewer highly expanded clones than newly diagnosed patients, suggesting clonal expansion. Persistent disease showed preferential use of TRBV28, TRBJ1-2 and TRBJ2-5, whereas newly diagnosed disease favored TRBV20-1 and TRBJ2-1. Because the primary lesion, thyroid tissue, could not be accessed, the study looked at peripheral blood alone. Patients with persistent disease shared more public clonotypes (about 3,000) than newly diagnosed patients did (roughly 970).

The library was made by multiplex PCR. Sequencing used an Illumina HiSeq 4000. To build TCR beta libraries, CDR3 regions were amplified by Arm-PCR using iRepertoire HTBI primers. Before sequencing, the PCR products underwent gel purification. Per the authors' processing: Gene usage analysis of CDR3 amino acid clonotypes relied on the 60 to 65 TRBV and over 13 TRBJ segments identified across samples. COPE and FqMerger were used to merge filtered high-quality paired reads into contigs. BLAST was used to align contigs to IMGT TRBV, TRBD and TRBJ reference genes, with CDR3 defined following IMGT. Clonotypes above 0.1% frequency were classified as highly expanded clones. Shannon entropy was used to measure repertoire diversity, and the Gini coefficient was used to measure V-J evenness. A clonotype found in more than one individual was treated as public. In-frame beta chains were kept once TCRdb had trimmed the public reads at Q25 with fastp and called clones with MiXCR. Rows are combined by CDR3 protein, so each entry shows the most common genes and DNA. V and J calls and clone size were set by TCRdb, not the authors. A total of hundreds of thousands of distinct CDR3 sequences appear in this sample, around 16% of them only once. Roughly 7.7% of the sample rests with the top ten.

The sample's time point label is to be understood as: newly diagnosed GD, antithyroid drugs for less than 3 months. For both TCR sequencing and RNA sequencing, RNA was extracted from PBMCs using TRIzol. The diagnosis of Graves' disease followed American Thyroid Association guidelines. Recruitment of patients was carried out at an endocrinology department in Xi'an, China. Each patient gave about 8.1 milliliters of peripheral blood, collected in an EDTA anticoagulant tube. Ficoll Paque Plus density gradient separation was used to isolate PBMCs, and no further T cell sorting was done. An Agilent 2100 Bioanalyzer and agarose gel were used to assess RNA quality, and a NanoDrop 2000 was used to measure RNA concentration. The CDR3 has 13 amino acids, counting the end cysteine and phenylalanine. CDR3 DNA only is kept here, 39 bases in frame from base 1. Sequences SNHLY (CDR1) and FYNNEI (CDR2) are obtained from the germline V gene. The germline V end is reduced by 8 bases and the J end by 2 bases; junction bases left unmatched: 1.

This sample was shared with a second study, whose subject was T cells in Graves' hyperthyroidism and ophthalmopathy. From the second report: Stable Graves' hyperthyroidism was defined as the absence of progression to ophthalmopathy over 18 months of follow-up. Hyperthyroidism patients were newly diagnosed, with disease duration under 2 months, and aged 18 to 65 years. The study excluded patients with uncontrolled infections, other autoimmune diseases, pregnancy or lactation. Diagnoses were established on the basis of clinical symptoms, serum thyroxine and TRAb, thyroid ultrasound, and orbital computed tomography. For the first round of RT-PCR on the TCR CDR3, the HTBI primer set was used together with the Qiagen OneStep RT-PCR kit. Blood samples also contained most of the expanded thyroid clonotypes (frequency above 0.001), which suggests that blood repertoires may reflect thyroid immune responses. A 13 V-J signature model separated ophthalmopathy from stable hyperthyroidism, with 87.88% sensitivity and around 84% specificity in cross-validation and 80%/75% in testing. During validation, the model predicted progression to ophthalmopathy a median of roughly six months ahead of onset, with around 71% sensitivity and 72% to 85% specificity. TCR V-J signatures able to tell the groups apart were searched for in a discovery cohort of 90 to 100 patients, of whom more than 40 had Graves' ophthalmopathy and 57 had stable Graves' hyperthyroidism. Prospective prediction of ophthalmopathy was tested in an independent validation cohort consisting of 18 hyperthyroidism patients and approximately 16 patients who later progressed to ophthalmopathy. For training and testing, the 80 to 100 patients in the discovery cohort were randomly divided in a 7:3 ratio. Thyroid tissue and blood T-cell repertoires from several Graves' hyperthyroidism patients were also compared in the study. After blood sampling, hyperthyroidism patients were treated with methimazole at a starting dose of 30 mg daily, and ophthalmopathy patients were treated with high-dose intravenous methylprednisolone. The libraries were constructed in a second round of multiplex PCR and then size-selected and purified. Libraries were sequenced paired-end with 100 bp reads on an Illumina HiSeq2000. SOAPnuke was used to process the raw data, with reads discarded if the reads contained adapters or uncalled bases, had a mean Phred below 15, or lacked an exact constant-primer or identifier match. High-quality paired reads were merged with COPE v1.2.5, and unique nucleotide sequences were defined as clonotypes. MiTCR v1.1 was used to align clonotypes to the IMGT TRBV, TRBD and TRBJ reference segments. The analysis was restricted to V-J combinations with a frequency above 0.0001, which together covered around 99% of the repertoires. A TCS score was defined as the ratio of F50 (clonal expansion) to E x V (chaos), with BLOSUM62-based TCRdist applied between CDR3 peptides within each V-J. Welch's t-statistics and random forest reduced just over 500 V-J features to under 15, which were used in a naive Bayes classifier (R e1071). Sample size was not statistically predetermined, and investigators were not blinded to group allocation. The paper describes TCR Vbeta CDR3 sequencing of 135 peripheral blood samples, made up of 43 ophthalmopathy patients, 70 to 75 hyperthyroidism patients and 17 progressor patients.

The sequence joins TRBV2 to TRBJ2-7; TRBD1 fits 12 bases in the junction. Sequencing was performed on peripheral blood mononuclear cells (PBMCs), taken at new diagnosis, from a patient treated with antithyroid drugs. The receptor was isolated from a woman in her thirties or forties with Graves disease. Donor details come from another sample of the same person, matched by shared clones. The bases are TGTGCCAGCCGGGACAGGGGGCCCTACGAGCAGTACTTC. This gives the protein CASRDRGPYEQYF. The full variable domain, completed from the reference TRBV2 and TRBJ2-7 proteins outside the CDR3, reads EPEVTQTPSHQVTQMGQEVILRCVPISNHLYFYWYRQILGQKVEFLVSFYNNEISEKSEIFDDQFSVERPDGSNFTLKIRSTKLEDSAMYFCASRDRGPYEQYFGPGTRLTVT.